The 32 T cell receptor beta chains given below trace back to one sample, sequenced in a study of T cells in Graves' hyperthyroidism and ophthalmopathy. TCR beta CDR3 sequences were amplified from RNA transcripts. Primed by the HTBI set, a first-round RT-PCR was run on the TCR CDR3. TCRdb called the multiplex PCR reads again in MiXCR, with one record for every CDR3 protein. The table lists 300,000 or so distinct CDR3 sequences, 15% to 20% of them singletons, with under 55% in the top ten. Source material: blood. Receptor source: a woman aged 45-60 years with Graves' hyperthyroidism.

V usage is TRBV20-1 and J usage is TRBJ1-2, with 8 bases lining up with TRBD1. The V gene's germline CDR1 is DFQATT and CDR2 SNEGSKA (reference sequence). The CDR3 is 11 residues long. V gave up 7 bases and J gave up 5 bases; unmatched junction bases: 3. The CDR3 nucleotides read TGCAGTGTCAGACAGGGGTATGGCTACACCTTC. This sequence encodes CSVRQGYGYTF.

This clonotype was detected many times. The chain carries TRBV18 and TRBJ1-2, with D hard to call. The germline V and J ends were trimmed by 3 bases and 5 bases, with 13 bases remaining between them. This CDR3 has 14 residues. Germline V gene lookup returns CDR1 KGHSH and CDR2 LQKENI. CDR3 DNA: TGTGCCAGCTCACCGGTGGAGTTGAAGTATGGCTACACCTTC. This codes for CASSPVELKYGYTF.

This clonotype was detected many times. The V gene is TRBV11-2, the J gene TRBJ2-7; 9 bases line up with TRBD1. CDR3 length: 14 amino acids. Germline loops: CDR1 SGHAT, CDR2 FQNNGV. The ends lost 4 bases at V and 4 bases at J; junction bases unmatched: 5. The CDR3 bases are TGTGCCAGCAGCTGGCACAGGGGGCCGTACGAGCAGTACTTC. It yields the protein CASSWHRGPYEQYF. Supplemented by reference TRBV11-2 and TRBJ2-7, the full variable domain reads EAGVAQSPRYKIIEKRQSVAFWCNPISGHATLYWYQQILGQGPKLLIQFQNNGVVDDSQLPKDRFSAERLKGVDSTLKIQPAKLEDSAVYLCASSWHRGPYEQYFGPGTRLTVT.

This clonotype turned up a few times. This chain connects TRBV25-1 to TRBJ1-1, with 7 bases identical to TRBD1. This CDR3 is 14 amino acids long. In germline, CDR1 is MGHDK, CDR2 SYGVNS. V shed 11 bases, J shed 6 bases, and the junction held 15 bases outside the gene matches. The CDR3 region has the DNA TGTGCCGCCCAAGGGGGCAGGGCGGGCCCTGAAGCTTTCTTT. This translates into CAAQGGRAGPEAFF. The entire variable domain, with the rest obtained from reference TRBV25-1 and TRBJ1-1, is as follows: EADIYQTPRYLVIGTGKKITLECSQTMGHDKMYWYQQDPGMELHLIHYSYGVNSTEKGDLSSESTVSRIRTEHFPLTLESARPSHTSQYLCAAQGGRAGPEAFFGQGTRLTVV.

The chain couples TRBV2 to TRBJ1-3; D is undetermined. The CDR3 has 14 amino acids. The germline V gene has CDR1 SNHLY and CDR2 FYNNEI. Trimming took 3 bases from V and 2 from J, leaving 8 bases between them. The CDR3 DNA is TGTGCCAGCAGTGACGGGGTTGCTGGAAACACCATATATTTT. As protein: CASSDGVAGNTIYF.

This clonotype has at least ten counts. This chain links TRBV29-1 with TRBJ2-3; 7 nucleotides agree with TRBD2. V trimming: 4 bases; J trimming: 2 bases; junction bases outside the gene matches: 9. CDR1 is SQVTM, CDR2 ANQGSEA, per germline. There are 15 residues in the CDR3. The CDR3 loop is CSVGSAGAPTDTQYF. The CDR3, as DNA: TGCAGCGTTGGTTCGGCGGGAGCCCCCACAGATACGCAGTATTTT.

Only one count was recorded for this clonotype. J is TRBJ1-2 and V is TRBV2; no clear D gene. Per germline, CDR1 SNHLY and CDR2 FYNNEI. The CDR3 spans 14 residues. The V gene lost 6 bases and the J gene lost 3 bases, with 14 bases spanning the gap. CDR3 residues: CASSPGVSHYGYTF. CDR3 coding DNA: TGTGCCAGCAGCCCCGGGGTCAGTCACTATGGCTACACCTTC.

This clonotype was picked up many times. The J gene is TRBJ2-3, the V gene TRBV20-1; D uncertain. The ends were cut back, 0 bases at V and 1 base at J, with 5 bases in the middle. The CDR3 length is 13 residues. The germline CDR1 and CDR2 sequences are DFQATT and SNEGSKA (reference sequence). CDR3 nucleotide sequence: TGCAGTGCTAGAGATCCGGGCACAGATACGCAGTATTTT. It codes for CSARDPGTDTQYF.

This clonotype was detected many times. DNA for the CDR3: TGTGCCAGCTCACCGGTACCCCTCGGGGATACGCAGTATTTT. Translating it yields CASSPVPLGDTQYF. This chain joins TRBV18 and TRBJ2-3; no firm D call. The CDR3 has 14 amino acids. CDR1 and CDR2 from the germline V gene are KGHSH and LQKENI. With 3 bases removed from V and 6 bases from J, the gap between germline ends came to 13 bases.

This clonotype occurred a few times. The V and J genes are TRBV10-1 and TRBJ2-3; D is perhaps TRBD2 (6 bases). Per the germline V gene, CDR1 is WNHNN and CDR2 is SYGVQD (reference sequence). V was pared by 7 bases and J by 4 bases, with 21 bases between. The CDR3 contains 16 residues. The CDR3 DNA sequence: TGCGCCAGCATTGTAAATTTAACCGCGGGGTCAGATACGCAGTATTTT. Residues: CASIVNLTAGSDTQYF.

This clonotype was detected ten times or more. The chain employs TRBV12-3 or TRBV12-4 and TRBJ1-2, with D hard to call. V lost 4 bases, J lost 8 bases, and 11 bases lay in between. The CDR3 runs 12 residues. The CDR3 spells CASSYSGGGYTF. CDR3 nucleotides: TGTGCCAGCAGTTACTCCGGTGGAGGCTACACCTTC.

As concerns this clonotype: This may be a read error: a much more frequent sequence differs by one nucleotide. J is TRBJ2-6 and V is TRBV28, with unresolved D. Per the germline V gene, CDR1 is MDHEN and CDR2 is SYDVKM. CDR3 size: 16 residues. CDR3: CACSLVPRAGANVLTF. In DNA form, the CDR3 reads TGTGCCTGCAGTCTCGTCCCCCGGGCAGGGGCCAACGTCCTGACTTTC.

The chain is built from TRBV6-1 and TRBJ1-4; D unresolved. The V end lost 6 bases, the J end lost 7 bases, and 9 bases lay between the germline ends. The CDR3 sequence is 12 residues long. Per germline, CDR1 MNHNS and CDR2 SASEGT. In nucleotides, the CDR3 is TGTGCCAGCAGGACTTCTCGTGAAAAACTGTTTTTT. This sequence encodes CASRTSREKLFF.

This sequence joins TRBV5-5 and TRBJ2-4; the D is unclear. This CDR3 region has 14 residues. The V and J ends lost 0 bases and 8 bases respectively, with 12 bases between them. Germline-derived CDR1 and CDR2 are SGHKS and YYEKEE (reference sequence). The CDR3 DNA sequence: TGTGCCAGCAGCTTGGTCCGGTCGGACGACATTCAGTACTTC. Translation gives CASSLVRSDDIQYF.

The table lists this clonotype with many counts. This chain connects TRBV28 to TRBJ2-7; the D is unclear. From germline, CDR1 is MDHEN and CDR2 SYDVKM. V was shortened by 2 bases and J by 5 bases, with 10 bases between the two germline ends. The CDR3 consists of 13 residues. DNA of the CDR3: TGTGCCAGCAGTTTAGGGCTAGAAGACGAGCAGTACTTC. Translation gives CASSLGLEDEQYF.

Only a few counts were recorded for this clonotype. This sequence joins TRBV20-1 and TRBJ2-2; unclear D gene. Germline CDR1 DFQATT, CDR2 SNEGSKA (reference sequence). The V end was cut by 4 bases, the J end by 8 bases, with 11 bases between. The CDR3 length is 12 residues. CDR3 residues: CSATSGRGELFF. CDR3 DNA sequence: TGCAGTGCTACCTCGGGTAGGGGGGAGCTGTTTTTT.

This chain uses TRBV19 with TRBJ2-7; the D is unclear. The CDR3 contains 16 residues. Looked up from germline, CDR1 is LNHDA and CDR2 is SQIVND (reference sequence). Trimming removed 1 base at V and 5 bases at J, with 18 bases between. The CDR3 bases are TGTGCCAGTAGTATAGGTGGCCAGGTTCAAAGCCACGAGCAGTACTTC. Its protein product is CASSIGGQVQSHEQYF.

This clonotype has at least ten counts. V and J are TRBV2 and TRBJ2-5; tentative D call: TRBD2 (6 bases). CDR3 length equals 15 residues. Germline assignment: CDR1 SNHLY and CDR2 FYNNEI. Trimming pared 4 bases from V and 4 bases from J, leaving 16 bases between. DNA of the CDR3: TGTGCCAGCAGTGGGCCGGGGGTGAGGGGAGAGACCCAGTACTTC. It is translated as CASSGPGVRGETQYF.

The chain links TRBV14 to TRBJ1-1; no definite D call. Germline V CDR1 and CDR2: SGHDN, FVKESK. The CDR3 extends over 17 amino acids. The V end lost 2 bases, the J end lost 1 base, and 17 bases lay between the germline ends. CDR3 coding DNA: TGTGCCAGCAGCCAAAACAAGGGATCTGTATGGAACACTGAAGCTTTCTTT. The encoded protein is CASSQNKGSVWNTEAFF.

With regard to this clonotype: Its ends do not fully match the called genes, so a read error is possible. V usage is TRBV2 and J usage is TRBJ1-5; D is unresolved. The germline V gene encodes CDR1 SNHLY and CDR2 FYNNEI. This CDR3 is 13 amino acids long. The CDR3 is CASSDNTAEPRHF. CDR3 in DNA: TGTGCCAGCAGTGATAATACGGCCGAGCCCCGGCATTTT.

Note on this clonotype: One end of the junction does not line up with germline, which may come from a read error. The genes are TRBV12-3 or TRBV12-4 and TRBJ2-3; 8 nucleotides match TRBD1. The CDR3 sequence is 14 residues long. CDR3 coding DNA: TGTACCAGCAGTTTACAGGGGGGCACAGATACGCAGTATTTT. Its translation: CTSSLQGGTDTQYF.

The chain joins TRBV2 to TRBJ2-5; weak D call: TRBD2 (5 bases). Trimming cost V 9 bases and J 4 bases, with 12 bases left between them. The CDR3 consists of 12 residues. From germline, CDR1 is SNHLY and CDR2 FYNNEI. The CDR3 sequence is CASQRTRETQYF. In nucleotides, the CDR3 is TGTGCCAGTCAACGAACTAGAGAGACCCAGTACTTC.

The sample holds many counts of this clonotype. The chain carries TRBV20-1 and TRBJ2-7; D is unresolved. This CDR3 comprises 16 residues. The V end lost 0 bases, the J end lost 4 bases, and 19 bases lay between the germline ends. CDR1 and CDR2 (germline): DFQATT, SNEGSKA (reference sequence). The CDR3 sequence: CSARDPRDNTKYEQYF. Written as DNA, the CDR3 is TGCAGTGCTAGAGATCCCAGAGACAATACTAAATACGAGCAGTACTTC.

The J gene is TRBJ1-4, the V gene TRBV4-1; 8 bases line up with TRBD1. CDR1 MGHRA and CDR2 YSYEKL come from the germline V gene. The CDR3 runs to 17 residues. V shed 2 bases and J 5 bases; nucleotides not matched to a gene: 10. The CDR3 DNA follows: TGCGCCAGCAGCCAACCTGGAGGGACAGGCGAAAATGAAAAACTGTTTTTT. Protein sequence: CASSQPGGTGENEKLFF.

At least ten counts were recorded for this clonotype. The V gene is TRBV3-1, the J gene TRBJ2-3; D is uncertain. Trimming shortened V by 0 bases and J by 5 bases, and 12 bases separated the two germline ends. The germline V gene encodes CDR1 LGHDT and CDR2 YNNKEL (reference sequence). This CDR3 has 15 residues. The CDR3 coding sequence is TGTGCCAGCAGCCAAGACACCGTAGCTAAAGATACGCAGTATTTT. The encoded protein is CASSQDTVAKDTQYF.

V and J are TRBV30 and TRBJ1-1; D is perhaps TRBD1 (5 bases). This CDR3 is built from 14 residues. Deletions cut 0 bases from V and 1 base from J, with 9 bases between. Germline loops: CDR1 GTSNPN, CDR2 SVGIG (reference sequence). CDR3 amino acids: CAWSVRGRNTEAFF. Written as DNA, the CDR3 is TGTGCCTGGAGTGTACGGGGCAGGAACACTGAAGCTTTCTTT.

A word on this clonotype: Given a much more abundant clone one base away, this may be a read error. The chain is built from TRBV18 and TRBJ2-3; D call uncertain. This CDR3 spans 13 amino acids. Germline assignment: CDR1 KGHSH and CDR2 LQKENI. The CDR3 is CASPPRVADTQYF. The CDR3 bases are TGTGCCAGCCCACCTCGAGTTGCAGATACGCAGTATTTT.

Remarks on this clonotype: Compared with germline, one end of the junction differs, possibly owing to a read error. The rearrangement joins TRBV4-1 to TRBJ1-5; possibly TRBD1 for D (5 bases). CDR3 length: 15 residues. From germline, CDR1 is MGHRA and CDR2 YSYEKL. DNA of the CDR3: TGTGCCAGCAGCGTAGGGTCAGGGCTCAATCAGCCCCAGCATTTT. As protein: CASSVGSGLNQPQHF.

This clonotype was picked up many times. The rearrangement uses TRBV2 and TRBJ1-1; unclear D gene. Trimming removed 2 bases at V and 1 base at J, with 11 bases between. Germline CDR1 reads SNHLY; CDR2 reads FYNNEI. The CDR3 runs 15 residues. This CDR3 reads CASSEINTRNTEAFF. DNA for the CDR3: TGTGCCAGCAGTGAAATCAACACAAGGAACACTGAAGCTTTCTTT.

This clonotype is labeled medium-sized. V is TRBV6-1 and J is TRBJ2-3; D might be TRBD2 (6 bases). The CDR3 is made up of 13 amino acids. Trimming took off 7 bases at V and 4 bases at J, with 12 bases between the two ends. Germline CDR1 reads MNHNS; CDR2 reads SASEGT. The CDR3, as DNA: TGTGCCAGCACCTATAGCGGATCAGATACGCAGTATTTT. Its protein is CASTYSGSDTQYF.

J is TRBJ2-2 and V is TRBV28; D is ambiguous. Germline V CDR1 and CDR2: MDHEN, SYDVKM. The CDR3 spans 12 residues. DNA of the CDR3: TGTGGCACACTGGGGTACGCCGGGGAGCTGTTTTTT. Its translation: CGTLGYAGELFF.

A word on this clonotype: A read error may explain this, as a much larger clone is one base away. The rearrangement links TRBV2 to TRBJ2-7; 9 bases align to TRBD1. In germline, CDR1 is SNHLY, CDR2 FYNNEI. V shed 8 bases, J shed 5 bases, and the junction held 10 bases outside the gene matches. The CDR3 length is 14 residues. In DNA, the CDR3 is TGTGCCAGCGCTCTCCGGACAGGGGTAGACGAGCAGTACTTC. Encoded protein: CASALRTGVDEQYF.